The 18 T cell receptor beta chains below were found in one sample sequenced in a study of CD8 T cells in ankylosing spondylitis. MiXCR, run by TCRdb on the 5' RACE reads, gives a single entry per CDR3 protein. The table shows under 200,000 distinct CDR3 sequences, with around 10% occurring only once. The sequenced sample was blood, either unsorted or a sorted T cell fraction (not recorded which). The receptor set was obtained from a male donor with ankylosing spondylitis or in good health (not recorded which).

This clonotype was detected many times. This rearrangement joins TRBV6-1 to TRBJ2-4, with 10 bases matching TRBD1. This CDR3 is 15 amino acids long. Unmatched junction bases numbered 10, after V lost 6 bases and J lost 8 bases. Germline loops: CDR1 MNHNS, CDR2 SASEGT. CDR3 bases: TGTGCCAGCAGGGAGAAGGGACAGGGGAGGGACATTCAGTACTTC. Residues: CASREKGQGRDIQYF.

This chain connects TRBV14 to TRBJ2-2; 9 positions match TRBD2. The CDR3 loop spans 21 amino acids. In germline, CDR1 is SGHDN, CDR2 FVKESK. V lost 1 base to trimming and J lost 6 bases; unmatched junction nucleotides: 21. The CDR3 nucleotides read TGTGCCAGCAGCCAAGGACAAGTTCGTAGATCCGTAGCGGGAGTCGCCGGGGAGCTGTTTTTT. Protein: CASSQGQVRRSVAGVAGELFF.

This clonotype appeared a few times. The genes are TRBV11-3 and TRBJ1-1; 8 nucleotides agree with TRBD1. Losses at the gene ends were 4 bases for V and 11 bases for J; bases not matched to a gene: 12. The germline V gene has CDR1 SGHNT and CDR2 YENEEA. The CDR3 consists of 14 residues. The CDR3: CASSSRATGGEAFF. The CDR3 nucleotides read TGTGCCAGCAGCTCCCGGGCCACAGGGGGTGAGGCTTTCTTT.

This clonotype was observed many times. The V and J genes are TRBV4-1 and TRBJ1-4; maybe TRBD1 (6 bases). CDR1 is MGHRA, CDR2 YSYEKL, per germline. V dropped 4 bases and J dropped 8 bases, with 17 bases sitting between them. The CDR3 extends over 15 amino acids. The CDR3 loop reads CASSLNREGGEKLFF. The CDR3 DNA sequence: TGCGCCAGCAGCCTTAACAGGGAGGGAGGGGAAAAACTGTTTTTT.

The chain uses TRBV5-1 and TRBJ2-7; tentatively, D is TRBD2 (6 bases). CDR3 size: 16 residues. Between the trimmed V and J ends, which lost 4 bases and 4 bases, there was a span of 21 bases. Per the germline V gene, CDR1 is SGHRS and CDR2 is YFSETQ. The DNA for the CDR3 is TGCGCCAGCAGCCTGAACCCGGGACTCGGTATTTACGAGCAGTACTTC. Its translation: CASSLNPGLGIYEQYF.

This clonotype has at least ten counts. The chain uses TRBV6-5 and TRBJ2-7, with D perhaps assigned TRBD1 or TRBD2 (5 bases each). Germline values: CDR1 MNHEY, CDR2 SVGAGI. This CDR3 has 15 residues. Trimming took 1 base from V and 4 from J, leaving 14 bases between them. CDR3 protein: CASSYYGTVRYEQYF. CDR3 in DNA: TGTGCCAGCAGTTACTACGGGACGGTGCGGTACGAGCAGTACTTC.

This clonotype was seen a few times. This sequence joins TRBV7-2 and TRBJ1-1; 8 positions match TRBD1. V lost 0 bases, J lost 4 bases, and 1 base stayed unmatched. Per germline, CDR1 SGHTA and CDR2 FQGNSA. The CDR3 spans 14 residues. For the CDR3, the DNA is TGTGCCAGCAGCTTAGCTCAGGGGGCCACTGAAGCTTTCTTT. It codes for CASSLAQGATEAFF.

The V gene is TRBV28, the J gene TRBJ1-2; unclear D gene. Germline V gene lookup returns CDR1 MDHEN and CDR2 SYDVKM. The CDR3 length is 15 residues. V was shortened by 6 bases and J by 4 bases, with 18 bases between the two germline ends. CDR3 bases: TGTGCCAGCAGGCGGACTTCGTTTCCAGCCTATGGCTACACCTTC. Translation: CASRRTSFPAYGYTF.

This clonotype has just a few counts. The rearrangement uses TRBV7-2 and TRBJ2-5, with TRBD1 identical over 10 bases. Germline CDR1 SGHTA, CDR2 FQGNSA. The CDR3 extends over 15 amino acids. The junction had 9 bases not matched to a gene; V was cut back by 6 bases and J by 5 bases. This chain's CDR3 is CASSPGTGVAETQYF. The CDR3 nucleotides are TGTGCCAGCAGTCCCGGGACAGGGGTCGCTGAGACCCAGTACTTC. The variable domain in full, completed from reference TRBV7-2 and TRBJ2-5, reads GAGVSQSPSNKVTEKGKDVELRCDPISGHTALYWYRQSLGQGLEFLIYFQGNSAPDKSGLPSDRFSAERTGGSVSTLTIQRTQQEDSAVYLCASSPGTGVAETQYFGPGTRLLVL.

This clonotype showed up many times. The DNA of the CDR3 is TGTGCCAGCAGCCAAGTCTTGAGTGATGAGCAGTTCTTC. The encoded protein is CASSQVLSDEQFF. The rearrangement links TRBV14 to TRBJ2-1; D is unclear. Deletions cut 1 base from V and 8 bases from J, with 9 bases between. Germline V CDR1 and CDR2: SGHDN, FVKESK. The CDR3 runs to 13 residues.

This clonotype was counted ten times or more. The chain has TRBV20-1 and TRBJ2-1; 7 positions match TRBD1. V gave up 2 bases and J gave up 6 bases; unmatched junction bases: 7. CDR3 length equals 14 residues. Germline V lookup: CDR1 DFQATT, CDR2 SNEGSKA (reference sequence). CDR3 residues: CSARTGVVSNEQFF. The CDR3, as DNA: TGCAGTGCTAGAACAGGGGTGGTATCCAATGAGCAGTTCTTC.

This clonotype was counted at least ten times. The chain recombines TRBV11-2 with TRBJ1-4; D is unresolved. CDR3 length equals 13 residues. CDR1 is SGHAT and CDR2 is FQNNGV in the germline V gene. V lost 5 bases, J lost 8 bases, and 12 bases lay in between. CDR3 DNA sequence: TGTGCCAGCAGCCCTATGTCGGGGGAAAAACTGTTTTTT. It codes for CASSPMSGEKLFF.

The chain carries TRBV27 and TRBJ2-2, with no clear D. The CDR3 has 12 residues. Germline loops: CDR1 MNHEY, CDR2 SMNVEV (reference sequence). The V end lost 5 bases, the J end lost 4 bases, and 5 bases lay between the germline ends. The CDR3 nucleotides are TGTGCCAGCAGTCATCGCACCGGGGAGCTGTTTTTT. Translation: CASSHRTGELFF.

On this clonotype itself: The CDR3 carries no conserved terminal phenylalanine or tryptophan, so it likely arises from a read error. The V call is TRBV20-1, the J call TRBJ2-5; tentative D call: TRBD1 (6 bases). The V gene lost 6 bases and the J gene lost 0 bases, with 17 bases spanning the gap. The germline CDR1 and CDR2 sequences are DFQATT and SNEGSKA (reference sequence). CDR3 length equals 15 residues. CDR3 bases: TGCAGTGCGCCACCGGTGGACAGAGACCAAGAGACCCAGTACTCC. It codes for CSAPPVDRDQETQYS.

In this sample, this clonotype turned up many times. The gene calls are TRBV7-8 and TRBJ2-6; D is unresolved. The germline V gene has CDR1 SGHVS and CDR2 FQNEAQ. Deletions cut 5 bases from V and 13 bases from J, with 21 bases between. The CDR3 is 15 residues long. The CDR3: CASSPVRAGKRVLTF. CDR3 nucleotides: TGTGCCAGCAGCCCCGTTAGGGCAGGAAAGAGAGTCCTGACTTTC.

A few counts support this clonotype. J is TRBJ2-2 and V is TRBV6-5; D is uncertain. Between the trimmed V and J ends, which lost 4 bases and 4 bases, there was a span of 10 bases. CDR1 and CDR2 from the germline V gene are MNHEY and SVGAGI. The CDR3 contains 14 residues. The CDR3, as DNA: TGTGCCAGCAGTTCCGCTCGTGGCACCGGGGAGCTGTTTTTT. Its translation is CASSSARGTGELFF.

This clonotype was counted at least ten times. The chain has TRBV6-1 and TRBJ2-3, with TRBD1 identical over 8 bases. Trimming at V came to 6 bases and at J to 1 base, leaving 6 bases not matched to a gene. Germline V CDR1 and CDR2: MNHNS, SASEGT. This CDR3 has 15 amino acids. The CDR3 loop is CASSLTGVGTDTQYF. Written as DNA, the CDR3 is TGTGCCAGCAGCTTGACAGGGGTCGGCACAGATACGCAGTATTTT.

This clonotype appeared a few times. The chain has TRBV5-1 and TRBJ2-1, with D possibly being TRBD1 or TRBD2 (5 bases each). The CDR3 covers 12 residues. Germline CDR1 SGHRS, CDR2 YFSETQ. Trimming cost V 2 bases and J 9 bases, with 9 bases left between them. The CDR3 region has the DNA TGCGCCAGCAGCTTCCCTGGGACTGAGCAGTTCTTC. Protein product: CASSFPGTEQFF.